This T cell receptor beta chain was found in a study of Graves' ophthalmopathy and Graves' hyperthyroidism. Study-level information: No ophthalmopathy within 18 months of follow-up signified stable hyperthyroidism.

As concerns this clonotype: The antigen is unknown.

As the template, RNA transcripts were used to amplify TCR beta CDR3 regions. First-round RT-PCR relied on HTBI primers, and a second-round multiplex PCR came next. TCRdb re-derived calls from the multiplex PCR reads in MiXCR, one entry per CDR3 protein. Of over a million distinct CDR3 sequences listed, 35% to 45% are singletons. Study-wide results and limits: Blood also harbored most expanded thyroid clonotypes above 0.001 frequency.

The clonotype comes from an adult man with Graves' hyperthyroidism. The sequencing input was peripheral blood or thyroid tissue (not recorded which).

CDR3 amino acids: CASSLSPGFETQYF. For the CDR3, the DNA is TGTGCCAGCAGCTTAAGTCCTGGGTTTGAGACCCAGTACTTC. The V and J genes are TRBV7-8 and TRBJ2-5; D gene ambiguous. V lost 2 bases and J lost 5, with 12 bases in between. The CDR3 has 14 residues. CDR1 and CDR2 from the germline V gene are SGHVS and FQNEAQ.